These 27 T cell receptor beta chains share one sample of origin, sequenced in a study of blood T cell repertoires in COVID-19. Clones were read by immunoSEQ multiplex PCR, and TCRdb kept only the in-frame ones, dropping some. The data hold a few hundred thousand clones, with around 80% observed a single time. The sequenced sample consisted of PBMCs or T cells enriched from blood (not recorded which). These receptors were collected from a man aged 25 to 40 with acute COVID-19.

The chain links TRBV5-4 to TRBJ2-1; 7 bases are a match to TRBD1. The CDR3 totals 14 residues. V was pared by 4 bases and J by 5 bases, with 6 bases of the junction left unmatched. The germline gives CDR1 SGHNT, CDR2 YYREEE (reference sequence). The CDR3, as DNA: TGTGCCAGCAGCCCGGAGACAGGGAACAATGAGCAGTTCTTC. It translates to CASSPETGNNEQFF.

The rearrangement uses TRBV7-2 and TRBJ1-6, with 8 nucleotides matching TRBD1. CDR1 and CDR2 from the germline V gene are SGHTA and FQGNSA. Germline trimming cut 2 bases from V and 7 bases from J; bases unmatched to any gene: 10. This CDR3 spans 17 amino acids. As DNA, the CDR3 is TGTGCCAGCAGCTTACCAAGGGGGGGACAGGCGAATTCACCCCTCCACTTT. Its protein product is CASSLPRGGQANSPLHF.

This chain's CDR3 is CASRPNRGPNQPQHF. In nucleotides, the CDR3 is TGTGCCAGCAGACCCAACAGGGGACCCAATCAGCCCCAGCATTTT. The V and J genes are TRBV6-5 and TRBJ1-5; 7 positions match TRBD1. Unmatched junction bases numbered 8, after V lost 6 bases and J lost 3 bases. CDR3 length: 15 amino acids. CDR1 and CDR2 from the germline V gene are MNHEY and SVGAGI.

This clone was observed once. The genes are TRBV3-1 (or the pseudogene TRBV3-2) and TRBJ1-1; TRBD1 matches at 7 bases. The CDR3 is 16 residues long. V shed 0 bases, J shed 8 bases, and the junction held 12 bases outside the gene matches. The germline CDR1 and CDR2 sequences are LGHDT and YNNKEL (reference sequence). CDR3 DNA: TGTGCCAGCAGCCAAGATTTTAGAACAGGGGCCCCAGAAGCTTTCTTT. This encodes CASSQDFRTGAPEAFF.

This sequence joins TRBV6-2 or TRBV6-3 and TRBJ1-5; D ambiguous. CDR3 length: 15 amino acids. Germline lookup yields CDR1 MNHEY and CDR2 SVGEGT. The V end was cut by 2 bases, the J end by 2 bases, with 10 bases between. DNA for the CDR3: TGTGCCAGCAGTTACGAAGGGAGAGGCAATCAGCCCCAGCATTTT. Its protein is CASSYEGRGNQPQHF.

The chain carries TRBV7-2 and TRBJ2-5; 10 nucleotides match TRBD2. There are 15 residues in the CDR3. V trimming: 7 bases; J trimming: 4 bases; junction bases outside the gene matches: 9. CDR1 SGHTA and CDR2 FQGNSA come from the germline V gene. The CDR3 reads CASTRGAGGSETQYF. The DNA for the CDR3 is TGTGCCAGCACCCGGGGAGCGGGAGGGTCAGAGACCCAGTACTTC. Drawing the rest from reference TRBV7-2 and TRBJ2-5, the complete variable domain is GAGVSQSPSNKVTEKGKDVELRCDPISGHTALYWYRQSLGQGLEFLIYFQGNSAPDKSGLPSDRFSAERTGGSVSTLTIQRTQQEDSAVYLCASTRGAGGSETQYFGPGTRLLVL.

The rearrangement uses TRBV28 and TRBJ2-2; 9 bases are shared with TRBD1. The V gene end was trimmed by 10 bases and the J gene end by 3 bases; junction bases not matched to a gene: 6. The CDR3 is 14 amino acids. Germline V lookup: CDR1 MDHEN, CDR2 SYDVKM. In nucleotides, the CDR3 is TGTGCCATAGGGACAGGGAGAGACACCGGGGAGCTGTTTTTT. Residues: CAIGTGRDTGELFF.

The genes are TRBV30 and TRBJ2-3, with unresolved D. The CDR3 spans 16 residues. CDR1 and CDR2 from the germline V gene are GTSNPN and SVGIG (reference sequence). Trimming took off 0 bases at V and 2 bases at J, with 15 bases between the two ends. The CDR3 DNA sequence: TGTGCCTGGAGTGTAGGAGTAAGGTCCTCCACAGATACGCAGTATTTT. Protein sequence: CAWSVGVRSSTDTQYF.

V usage is TRBV15 and J usage is TRBJ2-1, with D maybe TRBD1 (6 bases). This CDR3 region has 16 residues. The V gene lost 1 base and the J gene lost 3 bases, with 13 bases spanning the gap. The germline V gene has CDR1 LNHNV and CDR2 YYDKDF (reference sequence). The CDR3 DNA sequence: TGTGCCACCAGCAGAGCGGGGACAATGCACTACAATGAGCAGTTCTTC. Translated: CATSRAGTMHYNEQFF.

This clone has just one count. The rearrangement uses TRBV4-1 and TRBJ2-4, with 11 bases identical to TRBD1. The CDR3 sequence is 15 residues long. Germline trimming cut 4 bases from V and 7 bases from J; bases unmatched to any gene: 6. Looked up from germline, CDR1 is MGHRA and CDR2 is YSYEKL. CDR3 protein: CASSPGQGAGNIQYF. CDR3 nucleotide sequence: TGCGCCAGCAGCCCTGGACAGGGGGCCGGGAACATTCAGTACTTC.

This clone was seen a single time. This chain links TRBV6-5 with TRBJ1-6, with 8 bases fitting TRBD1. V lost 5 bases, J lost 6 bases, and 6 bases stayed unmatched. This CDR3 region has 15 residues. The V gene's germline CDR1 is MNHEY and CDR2 SVGAGI. CDR3: CASSQDRVRNSPLHF. The CDR3 DNA is TGTGCCAGCAGTCAGGACAGGGTACGTAATTCACCCCTCCACTTT.

The chain uses TRBV3-1 (or the pseudogene TRBV3-2) and TRBJ2-3; D gene unclear. Deletions cut 5 bases from V and 5 bases from J, with 17 bases between. This CDR3 is 15 amino acids long. Germline V gene data show CDR1 as LGHDT and CDR2 as YNNKEL (reference sequence). CDR3 region: CASSAPRLGEDTQYF. CDR3 in DNA: TGTGCCAGCAGCGCCCCCCGACTTGGAGAAGATACGCAGTATTTT.

The V call is TRBV6-5, the J call TRBJ1-2, with D possibly being TRBD1 (6 bases). V lost 10 bases, J lost 5 bases, and 11 bases lay in between. CDR3 length: 11 amino acids. Germline V CDR1 and CDR2: MNHEY, SVGAGI. The CDR3 nucleotides are TGTGCCATCAACCAGGGGTATGGCTACACCTTC. Its translation: CAINQGYGYTF.

This sequence joins TRBV30 and TRBJ2-7; maybe TRBD2 (6 bases). The CDR3 extends over 9 amino acids. Germline CDR1 is GTSNPN and CDR2 is SVGIG (reference sequence). V was cut by 4 bases and J by 9 bases, with 7 bases left in between. The CDR3 DNA sequence: TGTGCCTGGACGCGGGGGCAGTACGTC. It specifies CAWTRGQYV.

This chain joins TRBV7-2 and TRBJ1-3; 7 bases align to TRBD1. With V trimmed by 4 bases and J by 0 bases, 3 bases remained unmatched. The CDR3 extends over 15 amino acids. Germline lookup yields CDR1 SGHTA and CDR2 FQGNSA. The CDR3 spells CASSSGQSSGNTIYF. CDR3 nucleotide sequence: TGTGCCAGCAGCTCGGGACAGTCCTCTGGAAACACCATATATTTT. Variable domain in full (rest from reference TRBV7-2 and TRBJ1-3): GAGVSQSPSNKVTEKGKDVELRCDPISGHTALYWYRQSLGQGLEFLIYFQGNSAPDKSGLPSDRFSAERTGGSVSTLTIQRTQQEDSAVYLCASSSGQSSGNTIYFGEGSWLTVV.

The genes are TRBV28 and TRBJ1-2; 7 nucleotides align to TRBD1. Trimming cost V 1 base and J 4 bases; bases outside gene matches: 9. CDR3 length equals 16 residues. Per germline, CDR1 MDHEN and CDR2 SYDVKM. The CDR3 spells CASSLFGTALTYGYTF. CDR3 bases: TGTGCCAGCAGTTTATTCGGGACAGCCCTGACCTATGGCTACACCTTC.

This clone was counted a single time. At one end the junction does not follow the germline gene, possibly because of a read error. The rearrangement links TRBV5-1 to TRBJ2-3; 7 nucleotides line up with TRBD1. Germline CDR1 is SGHRS and CDR2 is YFSETQ. CDR3 length: 16 residues. The CDR3, as DNA: TGTGCCAGCAGCCCGACTCCTAACAGGGGCTCGGATACGCAGTATTTT. It codes for CASSPTPNRGSDTQYF.

Points on this clone: Within the sample, other DNA sequences also encode this same CDR3. The chain combines TRBV28 with TRBJ1-2; perhaps TRBD1 as D (5 bases). Germline V gives CDR1 MDHEN, CDR2 SYDVKM. This CDR3 is 14 amino acids long. Trimming left V 2 bases short and J 0 bases short, with 7 bases between. The CDR3 nucleotides are TGTGCCAGCAGTTTAACAGGTTCTAACTATGGCTACACCTTC. Translation gives CASSLTGSNYGYTF.

CDR3 sequence (DNA): TGTGCCAGCAGCCTAGGCTACGATCAGCCCCAGCATTTT. It codes for CASSLGYDQPQHF. The genes are TRBV7-2 and TRBJ1-5; no clear D gene. The V gene lost 5 bases and the J gene lost 5 bases, with 10 bases spanning the gap. The CDR3 runs to 13 residues. Per the germline V gene, CDR1 is SGHTA and CDR2 is FQGNSA.

This clone was counted a single time. The CDR3 loop is CASSLGLAGAVDTQYF. CDR3 bases: TGTGCCAGCAGCCTTGGACTAGCGGGAGCCGTAGATACGCAGTATTTT. The rearrangement uses TRBV13 and TRBJ2-3; TRBD2 aligns across 13 bases. Germline values: CDR1 PRHDT, CDR2 FYEKMQ (reference sequence). The V gene end was trimmed by 5 bases and the J gene end by 5 bases; junction bases not matched to a gene: 7. The length of the CDR3 is 16 residues. Complete variable domain (other parts from reference TRBV13 and TRBJ2-3): AAGVIQSPRHLIKEKRETATLKCYPIPRHDTVYWYQQGPGQDPQFLISFYEKMQSDKGSIPDRFSAQQFSDYHSELNMSSLELGDSALYFCASSLGLAGAVDTQYFGPGTRLTVL.

The J gene is TRBJ2-4, the V gene TRBV19; D gene uncertain. The CDR3 spans 14 residues. V lost 3 bases and J 0 bases, leaving 6 bases between the germline ends. CDR1 is LNHDA and CDR2 is SQIVND in the germline V gene (reference sequence). This chain's CDR3 is CASSIIAAKNIQYF. CDR3 DNA: TGTGCCAGTAGTATTATAGCAGCCAAAAACATTCAGTACTTC. Looking up the rest from reference TRBV19 and TRBJ2-4 gives the full variable domain: DGGITQSPKYLFRKEGQNVTLSCEQNLNHDAMYWYRQDPGQGLRLIYYSQIVNDFQKGDIAEGYSVSREKKESFPLTVTSAQKNPTAFYLCASSIIAAKNIQYFGAGTRLSVL.

V and J are TRBV20-1 and TRBJ2-7; 10 nucleotides match TRBD1. J gave up 6 bases and V 3 bases, and 8 bases lay outside the gene matches. From germline, CDR1 is DFQATT and CDR2 SNEGSKA (reference sequence). The CDR3 is 14 amino acids. CDR3 in DNA: TGCAGTGCTAGTCCTTGGACAGGGGGAGGCGAGCAGTACGTC. Translating gives CSASPWTGGGEQYV.

The genes are TRBV27 and TRBJ1-3, with a weak D call TRBD1 (6 bases). Germline CDR1 is MNHEY and CDR2 is SMNVEV (reference sequence). V shed 5 bases and J shed 5 bases, with 10 bases lying between them. The CDR3 spans 13 residues. The CDR3 nucleotides are TGTGCCAGCAGTAGACAGGACCGAAACACCATATATTTT. It codes for CASSRQDRNTIYF.

The rearrangement uses TRBV18 and TRBJ1-5, with 8 nucleotides matching TRBD1. Trimming took 2 bases from V and 3 from J; bases not matched to a gene: 18. This CDR3 has 20 residues. Per germline, CDR1 KGHSH and CDR2 LQKENI. The CDR3 loop reads CASSPSSTHWTGRFNQPQHF. The CDR3 DNA is TGTGCCAGCTCACCAAGTTCGACCCATTGGACAGGGCGTTTCAATCAGCCCCAGCATTTT.

The chain has TRBV18 and TRBJ1-1; possible D gene TRBD1, 6 bases. The CDR3 length is 14 residues. Trimming shortened V by 2 bases and J by 2 bases, and 9 bases separated the two germline ends. CDR1 is KGHSH and CDR2 is LQKENI in the germline V gene. The CDR3 sequence is CASSPGDKNTEAFF. Here the CDR3 DNA reads TGTGCCAGCTCACCAGGGGACAAAAACACTGAAGCTTTCTTT.

The chain has TRBV14 and TRBJ2-7; no reliable D call. This CDR3 has 9 residues. Trimming removed 9 bases from V and 6 bases from J, with 6 bases in between. Germline CDR1 is SGHDN and CDR2 is FVKESK. The CDR3 is CARWSEQYV. The CDR3 DNA follows: TGTGCCAGATGGAGCGAGCAGTACGTC.

This clone was seen just once. The junction shows a germline mismatch at one end, possibly a read error. This chain joins TRBV5-1 and TRBJ2-3; the D call may be TRBD1 or TRBD2 (8 bases each). This CDR3 region has 16 residues. The germline CDR1 and CDR2 sequences are SGHRS and YFSETQ. The CDR3 DNA reads TGTGCCAGCAGCGGGGGACAGGCCGCTGGCACAGATACGCAGTATTTT. Translation: CASSGGQAAGTDTQYF.